Each of the 24 T cell receptor beta chains below was sequenced from the same sample in a study of T cell repertoires in cytomegalovirus infection. TCRdb recomputed calls from the reads with MiXCR, one row per CDR3 protein. The data contain approximately 200,000 distinct CDR3 sequences, under 25% of them singletons. Sequencing was carried out using CD8+ T cells from PBMCs. The receptors stem from a human donor in good health (CMV status not recorded). Some clones in this sample may be carry-over from other donors' samples.

In its sample, this clonotype was seen once. The genes are TRBV24-1 and TRBJ2-1, with D perhaps TRBD2 (6 bases). Looked up from germline, CDR1 is KGHDR and CDR2 is SFDVKD. The CDR3 contains 16 residues. Trimming removed 1 base at V and 7 bases at J, with 16 bases between. The CDR3 nucleotides read TGTGCCACCAGTGATTTTAGTCTAGCGAGCGGGAATGAGCAGTTCTTC. Amino acids: CATSDFSLASGNEQFF.

This clonotype was seen many times. The CDR3 DNA reads as TGTGCCAGCAGCCCCCTTGCTGGGGGGCCTGAAGCTTTCTTT. Encoded protein: CASSPLAGGPEAFF. The chain joins TRBV7-9 to TRBJ1-1, with D possibly being TRBD1 (6 bases). Germline V gene sequence: CDR1 SEHNR, CDR2 FQNEAQ (reference sequence). This CDR3 contains 14 residues. With 5 bases removed from V and 6 bases from J, the gap between germline ends came to 16 bases.

A note on this clonotype: One junction end disagrees with the germline gene, perhaps due to a read error. The chain links TRBV9 to TRBJ2-1, with D perhaps TRBD1 (6 bases). The CDR3 sequence is 13 residues long. Germline V gene sequence: CDR1 SGDLS, CDR2 YYNGEE. CDR3 in amino acids: CSSSPSSGVEQFF. CDR3 DNA sequence: TGTTCCAGCAGCCCCTCGTCAGGGGTTGAGCAGTTCTTC. The variable domain in full, completed from reference TRBV9 and TRBJ2-1, reads DSGVTQTPKHLITATGQRVTLRCSPRSGDLSVYWYQQSLDQGLQFLIQYYNGEERAKGNILERFSAQQFPDLHSELNLSSLELGDSALYFCSSSPSSGVEQFFGPGTRLTVL.

The chain carries TRBV7-9 and TRBJ2-7; D tentatively fits TRBD1 or TRBD2 (5 bases each). The germline V gene has CDR1 SEHNR and CDR2 FQNEAQ (reference sequence). Trimming stripped 5 bases from V and 3 bases from J, with 14 bases between. The CDR3 contains 14 residues. CDR3 in DNA: TGTGCCAGCAGCCATGGGGGAGCATTCTACGAGCAGTACTTC. As protein: CASSHGGAFYEQYF.

This chain joins TRBV2 and TRBJ2-7; TRBD2 aligns across 8 bases. The CDR3 consists of 16 residues. With V trimmed by 8 bases and J by 0 bases, 12 bases remained unmatched. CDR1 SNHLY and CDR2 FYNNEI come from the germline V gene. CDR3 protein: CASYGLAGKNSYEQYF. The CDR3 coding sequence is TGTGCCAGCTATGGATTAGCGGGGAAAAACTCCTACGAGCAGTACTTC.

V usage is TRBV5-6 and J usage is TRBJ2-1; the D gene is possibly TRBD2 (7 bases). This CDR3 contains 15 residues. The germline CDR1 and CDR2 sequences are SGHDT and YYEEEE. The ends were cut back, 4 bases at V and 7 bases at J, with 18 bases in the middle. CDR3 sequence (DNA): TGTGCCAGCAGCGGAGGGGGGGGCTGGATAAATGAGCAGTTCTTC. Protein sequence: CASSGGGGWINEQFF.

This clonotype was counted ten times or more. The gene calls are TRBV7-8 and TRBJ1-1; D is unclear. Germline lookup yields CDR1 SGHVS and CDR2 FQNEAQ. V was shortened by 0 bases and J by 3 bases, with 8 bases between the two germline ends. The CDR3 covers 14 residues. DNA of the CDR3: TGTGCCAGCAGCTTAGCGCCCCAGGACACTGAAGCTTTCTTT. As protein: CASSLAPQDTEAFF.

This clonotype was seen a few times. The chain carries TRBV10-3 and TRBJ2-1; TRBD2 matches 12 bases. V lost 0 bases and J lost 4; bases outside the gene matches: 4. In germline, CDR1 is ENHRY, CDR2 SYGVKD. The length of the CDR3 is 17 residues. CDR3 in amino acids: CAISESRLAGVYNEQFF. The CDR3 nucleotides are TGTGCCATCAGTGAGTCGAGACTAGCGGGGGTATACAATGAGCAGTTCTTC.

This rearrangement joins TRBV29-1 to TRBJ1-2; D is possibly TRBD1 (5 bases). CDR1 SQVTM and CDR2 ANQGSEA come from the germline V gene. CDR3 size: 15 residues. Trimming took off 0 bases at V and 6 bases at J, with 17 bases between the two ends. The CDR3 DNA reads TGCAGCGTTGAAGATCAGGGCCCCCGCCTGGATGGCTACACCTTC. Translated, it gives CSVEDQGPRLDGYTF.

There are a few counts of this clonotype. CDR3 amino acids: CASSYSSYPTDTQYF. The CDR3 DNA is TGTGCCAGCAGTTACTCTTCCTACCCTACAGATACGCAGTATTTT. The V gene is TRBV6-5, the J gene TRBJ2-3, with no clear D. Germline-derived CDR1 and CDR2 are MNHEY and SVGAGI. Trimming left V 0 bases short and J 3 bases short, with 10 bases between. The CDR3 runs to 15 residues.

This clonotype occurred once. The rearrangement uses TRBV3-1 and TRBJ2-3; no definite D call. From germline, CDR1 is LGHDT and CDR2 YNNKEL (reference sequence). The CDR3 has 16 amino acids. V dropped 4 bases and J dropped 2 bases, with 16 bases sitting between them. Here the CDR3 reads CASSPIKGTATDTQYF. The CDR3 coding sequence is TGTGCCAGCAGCCCTATTAAGGGTACGGCCACAGATACGCAGTATTTT.

The V gene is TRBV29-1, the J gene TRBJ2-5; a weak D match, TRBD2 (6 bases). The CDR3 is 11 residues long. Germline values: CDR1 SQVTM, CDR2 ANQGSEA. The V end was cut by 7 bases, the J end by 5 bases, with 11 bases between. CDR3 in DNA: TGCAGCGCTGTGGGACTGGAGACCCAGTACTTC. Protein sequence: CSAVGLETQYF.

The chain couples TRBV5-5 to TRBJ2-7; 9 bases match TRBD1. CDR3 length: 15 residues. J gave up 2 bases and V 4 bases, and 7 bases lay outside the gene matches. Germline-derived CDR1 and CDR2 are SGHKS and YYEKEE (reference sequence). As DNA, the CDR3 is TGTGCCAGCAGCCTGAACCGGGACAGGGCCTACGAGCAGTACTTC. Amino acids: CASSLNRDRAYEQYF.

This clonotype was counted ten times or more. The chain carries TRBV7-8 and TRBJ1-1; 7 nucleotides line up with TRBD1. Germline lookup yields CDR1 SGHVS and CDR2 FQNEAQ. This CDR3 region has 15 residues. The ends lost 5 bases at V and 1 base at J; junction bases unmatched: 7. In DNA, the CDR3 is TGTGCCAGCAGCCAGGGGGTCGGAGGGAACACTGAAGCTTTCTTT. The encoded protein is CASSQGVGGNTEAFF.

The genes are TRBV29-1 and TRBJ1-1, with TRBD1 as a possible D gene (6 bases). This CDR3 contains 14 residues. The V gene lost 6 bases and the J gene lost 4 bases, with 18 bases spanning the gap. CDR1 and CDR2 (germline): SQVTM, ANQGSEA. CDR3 in amino acids: CSVQQGGGSTEAFF. The CDR3 DNA is TGCAGCGTGCAACAGGGCGGGGGGTCCACTGAAGCTTTCTTT.

This clonotype was detected only a few times. J is TRBJ2-7 and V is TRBV7-9, with D possibly matching TRBD1 (6 bases). This CDR3 is 14 amino acids long. V was shortened by 4 bases and J by 2 bases, with 12 bases between the two germline ends. Germline V gene sequence: CDR1 SEHNR, CDR2 FQNEAQ (reference sequence). In nucleotides, the CDR3 is TGTGCCAGCAGCTCCCGGGACAAAACCTACGAGCAGTACTTC. This translates into CASSSRDKTYEQYF.

The V call is TRBV30, the J call TRBJ1-2, with D hard to call. The germline gives CDR1 GTSNPN, CDR2 SVGIG (reference sequence). The germline V and J ends were trimmed by 2 bases and 4 bases, with 11 bases remaining between them. There are 13 residues in the CDR3. This CDR3 is CAWSTPEIYGYTF. CDR3 nucleotide sequence: TGTGCCTGGAGTACACCAGAAATCTATGGCTACACCTTC.

This clonotype was observed at least ten times. This chain connects TRBV4-1 to TRBJ2-1; possible D gene TRBD2, 5 bases. CDR3 size: 13 residues. The ends were cut back, 1 base at V and 4 bases at J, with 5 bases in the middle. The germline gives CDR1 MGHRA, CDR2 YSYEKL. CDR3: CASSQGTYNEQFF. The DNA for the CDR3 is TGCGCCAGCAGCCAAGGGACTTACAATGAGCAGTTCTTC.

This clonotype was counted ten times or more. The V call is TRBV5-1, the J call TRBJ2-2; D possibly uses TRBD1 or TRBD2 (5 bases each). This CDR3 has 17 residues. Trimming pared 4 bases from V and 0 bases from J, leaving 16 bases between. Germline CDR1 and CDR2: SGHRS and YFSETQ. CDR3 nucleotide sequence: TGCGCCAGCAGCCAACCTCCGGGACGAACGAACACCGGGGAGCTGTTTTTT. It encodes CASSQPPGRTNTGELFF.

Only a few counts were recorded for this clonotype. The chain carries TRBV15 and TRBJ1-4; 9 bases are a match to TRBD1. Germline CDR1 reads LNHNV; CDR2 reads YYDKDF (reference sequence). Trimming cost V 6 bases and J 12 bases; bases outside gene matches: 11. This CDR3 region has 14 residues. This CDR3 is CATSPGTGFPELFF. The CDR3, as DNA: TGTGCCACCAGTCCCGGGACAGGGTTCCCCGAACTGTTTTTT.

The V and J genes are TRBV12-3 or TRBV12-4 and TRBJ2-2; D ambiguous. The CDR3 contains 16 residues. Trimming removed 7 bases from V and 0 bases from J, with 15 bases in between. CDR3: CASTYWASSNTGELFF. CDR3 coding DNA: TGTGCCAGCACCTACTGGGCCTCTTCGAACACCGGGGAGCTGTTTTTT.

The rearrangement joins TRBV19 to TRBJ1-2, with a possible D match to TRBD1 (5 bases). Germline-derived CDR1 and CDR2 are LNHDA and SQIVND (reference sequence). This CDR3 spans 17 amino acids. V gave up 5 bases and J gave up 4 bases, with 23 bases separating them. In nucleotides, the CDR3 is TGTGCCAGTAGTTATAGGGGAACGGGACTGGAGTTCTATGGCTACACCTTC. This encodes CASSYRGTGLEFYGYTF. Filled out from reference TRBV19 and TRBJ1-2, the complete variable domain reads DGGITQSPKYLFRKEGQNVTLSCEQNLNHDAMYWYRQDPGQGLRLIYYSQIVNDFQKGDIAEGYSVSREKKESFPLTVTSAQKNPTAFYLCASSYRGTGLEFYGYTFGSGTRLTVV.

The rearrangement uses TRBV2 and TRBJ2-1; unclear D gene. The CDR3 loop spans 11 amino acids. V was shortened by 5 bases and J by 7 bases, with 6 bases between the two germline ends. Looked up from germline, CDR1 is SNHLY and CDR2 is FYNNEI. The chain's CDR3 is CASSKQNEQFF. The CDR3 nucleotides are TGTGCCAGCAGTAAACAAAATGAGCAGTTCTTC.

Ten or more counts support this clonotype. The chain carries TRBV7-6 and TRBJ1-1; 9 bases line up with TRBD1. Germline V gene data show CDR1 as SGHVS and CDR2 as FNYEAQ. The CDR3 runs to 16 residues. V shed 1 base, J shed 5 bases, and the junction held 8 bases outside the gene matches. The CDR3 DNA reads as TGTGCCAGCAGCTTAGAGGTCGGGACAGGGCGGACTGAAGCTTTCTTT. This sequence encodes CASSLEVGTGRTEAFF.